This record looks at one T cell receptor (beta chain) sequence and its context. Produced via immunoSEQ multiplex PCR; TCRdb's table is partial and in-frame only. Among tens of thousands of clones listed, about 90% were seen once. This sample is drawn from a study of T cell changes during pregnancy in multiple sclerosis. The V gene's germline CDR1 is SGHDN and CDR2 FVKESK. The CDR3 has 13 amino acids. Trimming pared 2 bases from V and 10 bases from J, leaving 9 bases between. V gene TRBV14 combines with J gene TRBJ1-6; the D gene is possibly TRBD1 (6 bases). Here the sequenced sample was CD4+ T cells from peripheral blood mononuclear cells, taken after pregnancy. The receptor was derived from a female donor in good health, enrolled as a control in a pregnancy study. The DNA of the CDR3 is TGTGCCAGCAGCCAAACAGGGAACTCACCCCTCCACTTT. Residues: CASSQTGNSPLHF.